This T cell receptor (beta chain) derives from a study of T cell changes during pregnancy in multiple sclerosis. Only in-frame clones appear in the TCRdb table, and some are missing; sequencing was by immunoSEQ multiplex PCR. The table shows around 57,000 clones, with 75% to 95% occurring only once. Germline trimming cut 7 bases from V and 4 bases from J; bases unmatched to any gene: 6. The CDR3 consists of 13 residues. Germline-derived CDR1 and CDR2 are MGHDK and SYGVNS. V and J are TRBV25-1 and TRBJ1-2, with 7 bases that match TRBD1. This clonotype originated in a female donor in good health, enrolled as a control in a pregnancy study. This sample comprised peripheral blood, obtained after pregnancy. The CDR3, as DNA: TGTGCCAGCACCAGACAGGGAACCTATGGCTACACCTTC. Amino acids: CASTRQGTYGYTF.